Below are 27 T cell receptor beta chains sequenced from a single sample in a study of early T cells in non-severe SARS-CoV-2 infection (dated by TCRdb to the early 2020s). The library was produced with 5' RACE. This sample was sequenced with a NextSeq 500. In TCRdb, the public reads were trimmed at Q25 with fastp and aligned with MiXCR, with productive beta chains retained. Merged by CDR3 protein, the rows form single entries marked with the most common genes and DNA. This sample has roughly 47,000 distinct CDR3 sequences in its table, and under 7% of those were observed once. 2.8% of the sample is taken by the ten largest. The sample consisted of whole blood, taken at baseline. The receptors were sampled from an adult who was a healthcare worker with PCR-confirmed SARS-CoV-2 infection or an uninfected control (not recorded which).

There are a few counts of this clonotype. The V call is TRBV5-6, the J call TRBJ1-1; perhaps TRBD1 as D (5 bases). Trimming removed 4 bases from V and 6 bases from J, with 13 bases in between. The germline CDR1 and CDR2 sequences are SGHDT and YYEEEE. The CDR3 loop spans 13 amino acids. The CDR3 nucleotides read TGTGCCAGCAGCAGGGCAGGGATCCCTGAAGCTTTCTTT. Amino acids: CASSRAGIPEAFF.

The V and J genes are TRBV6-5 and TRBJ2-7; D remains ambiguous. Germline V gives CDR1 MNHEY, CDR2 SVGAGI. V was trimmed by 5 bases and J by 0 bases, leaving 11 bases between them. The length of the CDR3 is 14 residues. DNA for the CDR3: TGTGCCAGCAGTCCTCCGTTCGCCTCCTACGAGCAGTACTTC. It translates to CASSPPFASYEQYF.

This clonotype was picked up many times. J is TRBJ1-5 and V is TRBV5-5; D is undetermined. Trimming cost V 0 bases and J 2 bases, with 9 bases left between them. This CDR3 spans 15 amino acids. The germline V gene has CDR1 SGHKS and CDR2 YYEKEE (reference sequence). CDR3 bases: TGTGCCAGCAGCTTGGTCGTGCAGGGCAATCAGCCCCAGCATTTT. Translating it yields CASSLVVQGNQPQHF.

This clonotype was found many times. This rearrangement joins TRBV12-3 or TRBV12-4 to TRBJ2-2, with 7 nucleotides matching TRBD1. This CDR3 has 16 residues. J gave up 6 bases and V 7 bases, and 14 bases lay outside the gene matches. DNA for the CDR3: TGTGCCAGCACCTACCCGGACAGGCAGAGGCCCGGGGAGCTGTTTTTT. Translating gives CASTYPDRQRPGELFF.

CDR3 sequence (DNA): TGTGCCAGCAGTGAGTTCCCAGGTCATGATGAGCAGTTCTTC. Translated: CASSEFPGHDEQFF. The chain has TRBV6-4 and TRBJ2-1, with D unresolved. Germline V gene lookup returns CDR1 MRHNA and CDR2 SNTAGT. The CDR3 is 14 residues long. The V end was cut by 3 bases, the J end by 8 bases, with 14 bases between.

This clonotype was seen at least ten times. J is TRBJ1-2 and V is TRBV12-3 or TRBV12-4, with 7 bases matching TRBD1. The ends lost 1 base at V and 6 bases at J; junction bases unmatched: 5. The CDR3 totals 14 residues. The CDR3 protein is CASSLGGGTHGYTF. The CDR3 DNA follows: TGTGCCAGCAGTTTAGGAGGGGGCACCCATGGCTACACCTTC.

This clonotype occurred many times. V is TRBV7-2 and J is TRBJ2-1; 14 positions match TRBD2. V trimming: 6 bases; J trimming: 7 bases; junction bases outside the gene matches: 8. Germline lookup yields CDR1 SGHTA and CDR2 FQGNSA. The length of the CDR3 is 16 residues. The CDR3 nucleotides read TGTGCCAGCAGTCACGGACTAGCGGGGGGTAGGAATGAGCAGTTCTTC. Protein product: CASSHGLAGGRNEQFF.

This clonotype was seen only a few times. The chain joins TRBV18 to TRBJ2-3; 9 bases match TRBD2. This CDR3 comprises 17 residues. Losses at the gene ends were 6 bases for V and 6 bases for J; bases not matched to a gene: 16. The V gene's germline CDR1 is KGHSH and CDR2 LQKENI. The CDR3 bases are TGTGCCAGCTCCATACTTGAGTCGAGCGGGGGGACCGATACGCAGTATTTT. Protein product: CASSILESSGGTDTQYF.

This clonotype appeared many times. V is TRBV7-2 and J is TRBJ1-5; D gene uncertain. Trimming removed 2 bases at V and 0 bases at J, with 5 bases between. The CDR3 totals 14 residues. Germline V gene lookup returns CDR1 SGHTA and CDR2 FQGNSA. The CDR3 spells CASSLRDSNQPQHF. The DNA for the CDR3 is TGTGCCAGCAGCTTAAGGGATAGCAATCAGCCCCAGCATTTT.

This clonotype was recorded at least ten times. This chain joins TRBV7-2 and TRBJ1-2, with D unclear. Trimming took off 5 bases at V and 4 bases at J, with 14 bases between the two ends. CDR3 length: 14 residues. The germline CDR1 and CDR2 sequences are SGHTA and FQGNSA. The CDR3 nucleotides are TGTGCCAGCAGCCCGGAGAGTGGAGTCTATGGCTACACCTTC. Translation gives CASSPESGVYGYTF.

The chain joins TRBV4-2 to TRBJ2-2; D is undetermined. This CDR3 region has 13 residues. Per the germline V gene, CDR1 is LGHNA and CDR2 is YNFKEQ. Between the trimmed V and J ends, which lost 4 bases and 4 bases, there was a span of 7 bases. The DNA for the CDR3 is TGTGCCAGCAGCCTCGTGAGCACCGGGGAGCTGTTTTTT. It codes for CASSLVSTGELFF.

V is TRBV6-1 and J is TRBJ2-7, with 7 bases identical to TRBD1. The germline gives CDR1 MNHNS, CDR2 SASEGT. The junction had 6 bases not matched to a gene; V was cut back by 7 bases and J by 0 bases. The CDR3 sequence is 14 residues long. CDR3 in amino acids: CASKTGPSSYEQYF. CDR3 in DNA: TGTGCCAGCAAGACAGGGCCAAGCTCCTACGAGCAGTACTTC.

This clonotype was seen only a few times. The V and J genes are TRBV4-2 and TRBJ1-1; TRBD1 is a possible D gene (6 bases). The CDR3 totals 15 residues. Germline CDR1 reads LGHNA; CDR2 reads YNFKEQ. V was cut by 1 base and J by 3 bases, with 12 bases left in between. The DNA for the CDR3 is TGTGCCAGCAGCCAAGTACGGGGGGCAGACACTGAAGCTTTCTTT. Amino acid sequence: CASSQVRGADTEAFF.

This clonotype has at least ten counts. The V and J genes are TRBV14 and TRBJ1-1; 8 nucleotides line up with TRBD1. The CDR3 loop spans 17 amino acids. The germline gives CDR1 SGHDN, CDR2 FVKESK. V shed 3 bases and J 4 bases; nucleotides not matched to a gene: 13. DNA for the CDR3: TGTGCCAGCAGCCACGGACAGGGTAAAATGGGAGGCACTGAAGCTTTCTTT. Encoded protein: CASSHGQGKMGGTEAFF.

The rearrangement uses TRBV14 and TRBJ2-3; no firm D call. The germline V and J ends were trimmed by 1 base and 3 bases, with 26 bases remaining between them. There are 20 residues in the CDR3. Germline CDR1 is SGHDN and CDR2 is FVKESK. The DNA of the CDR3 is TGTGCCAGCAGCCAAGTTGCGCAATCTAGAAGAAAGAAGGGAACAGATACGCAGTATTTT. Translating it yields CASSQVAQSRRKKGTDTQYF. Combining the CDR3 with reference TRBV14 and TRBJ2-3 gives the whole variable domain EAGVTQFPSHSVIEKGQTVTLRCDPISGHDNLYWYRRVMGKEIKFLLHFVKESKQDESGMPNNRFLAERTGGTYSTLKVQPAELEDSGVYFCASSQVAQSRRKKGTDTQYFGPGTRLTVL.

This clonotype was seen many times. The rearrangement uses TRBV10-3 and TRBJ2-3, with a possible D match to TRBD2 (6 bases). The CDR3 covers 17 residues. V was cut by 5 bases and J by 0 bases, with 18 bases left in between. Looked up from germline, CDR1 is ENHRY and CDR2 is SYGVKD. The CDR3 DNA reads as TGTGCCATCAGTCCTTATGGGACTGTCCCTAGCACAGATACGCAGTATTTT. As protein: CAISPYGTVPSTDTQYF.

The genes are TRBV9 and TRBJ1-1; possible D gene TRBD1, 5 bases. CDR3 length equals 13 residues. Deletions cut 4 bases from V and 3 bases from J, with 10 bases between. CDR1 and CDR2 (germline): SGDLS, YYNGEE. The CDR3 DNA reads as TGTGCCAGCAGCATCAGGGTCGACACTGAAGCTTTCTTT. Protein product: CASSIRVDTEAFF.

This clonotype was seen only a few times. The V call is TRBV13, the J call TRBJ2-3, with TRBD2 matching over 16 bases. This CDR3 is built from 19 residues. V was pared by 5 bases and J by 2 bases, with 10 bases of the junction left unmatched. Germline values: CDR1 PRHDT, CDR2 FYEKMQ (reference sequence). The CDR3 sequence is CASSTPGLAGGPNTDTQYF. The CDR3 DNA follows: TGTGCCAGCAGCACCCCGGGACTAGCGGGGGGGCCGAACACAGATACGCAGTATTTT.

This clonotype was detected a few times. The chain recombines TRBV10-2 with TRBJ1-1, with a possible D match to TRBD1 (5 bases). V dropped 11 bases and J dropped 7 bases, with 17 bases sitting between them. Looked up from germline, CDR1 is WSHSY and CDR2 is SAAADI. The CDR3 is 12 amino acids. This chain's CDR3 is CAGRIGAGEAFF. CDR3 DNA: TGCGCCGGTCGTATCGGGGCGGGTGAAGCTTTCTTT.

The table lists this clonotype with many counts. This rearrangement joins TRBV4-1 to TRBJ2-7; perhaps TRBD2 as D (6 bases). The CDR3 is 13 residues long. With 4 bases removed from V and 4 bases from J, the gap between germline ends came to 11 bases. Germline V gene data show CDR1 as MGHRA and CDR2 as YSYEKL. The CDR3: CASSPLGGYEQYF. The CDR3 nucleotides read TGCGCCAGCAGCCCCCTCGGGGGTTACGAGCAGTACTTC.

The gene calls are TRBV6-5 and TRBJ2-4, with 8 bases identical to TRBD2. The CDR3 loop spans 15 amino acids. Germline CDR1 reads MNHEY; CDR2 reads SVGAGI. V shed 0 bases, J shed 5 bases, and the junction held 3 bases outside the gene matches. The CDR3 coding sequence is TGTGCCAGCAGTTACTCGAGTAGCGGGGAAAACATTCAGTACTTC. Translation: CASSYSSSGENIQYF.

The CDR3 DNA follows: TGTGCCAGCTCACCTCCAGGGACACCCGGAAACACCATATATTTT. It encodes CASSPPGTPGNTIYF. The gene calls are TRBV18 and TRBJ1-3; D possibly corresponds to TRBD1 (6 bases). Germline CDR1 reads KGHSH; CDR2 reads LQKENI. The CDR3 is made up of 15 amino acids. V dropped 3 bases and J dropped 4 bases, with 13 bases sitting between them.

This clonotype was detected a few times. The chain couples TRBV18 to TRBJ2-1, with 8 bases that match TRBD2. This CDR3 contains 16 residues. CDR1 is KGHSH, CDR2 LQKENI, per germline. The V and J ends lost 3 bases and 2 bases, in that order; junction bases with no gene match: 6. The CDR3, as DNA: TGTGCCAGCTCACCGGTAAGCGGGGGCGCCTACAATGAGCAGTTCTTC. It yields the protein CASSPVSGGAYNEQFF.

The chain links TRBV20-1 to TRBJ1-1, with D possibly matching TRBD1 (6 bases). CDR1 and CDR2 from the germline V gene are DFQATT and SNEGSKA (reference sequence). V lost 3 bases and J 1 base, leaving 9 bases between the germline ends. CDR3 length: 13 residues. The CDR3 sequence: CSASSRGNTEAFF. In DNA form, the CDR3 reads TGCAGTGCTAGTAGCAGGGGGAACACTGAAGCTTTCTTT.

This clonotype came up many times. The rearrangement links TRBV7-2 to TRBJ2-3; 7 nucleotides align to TRBD2. The CDR3 extends over 15 amino acids. Trimming at V came to 6 bases and at J to 1 base, leaving 7 bases not matched to a gene. Germline V gives CDR1 SGHTA, CDR2 FQGNSA. CDR3 in amino acids: CASRRAGYGTDTQYF. Here the CDR3 DNA reads TGTGCCAGCAGGAGAGCGGGGTATGGCACAGATACGCAGTATTTT.

This clonotype turned up a few times. V usage is TRBV6-5 and J usage is TRBJ1-3, with TRBD1 identical over 7 bases. Per the germline V gene, CDR1 is MNHEY and CDR2 is SVGAGI. This CDR3 contains 15 residues. Trimming took 5 bases from V and 2 from J; bases not matched to a gene: 6. In DNA, the CDR3 is TGTGCCAGCAGTCGACAGGGACCCGCTGGAAACACCATATATTTT. Residues: CASSRQGPAGNTIYF.

The CDR3 here is CASSSRQGDDYEQYF. In DNA form, the CDR3 reads TGTGCCAGCAGTTCACGACAGGGTGATGACTACGAGCAGTACTTC. The chain carries TRBV27 and TRBJ2-7, with 7 bases matching TRBD1. Trimming removed 4 bases from V and 3 bases from J; junction bases left unmatched: 9. The CDR3 runs 15 residues. Germline V gene sequence: CDR1 MNHEY, CDR2 SMNVEV (reference sequence).